These 25 T cell receptor beta chains share one sample of origin, sequenced in a study of blood T cells in healthy people across ages. PCR was performed a second time for about 7 to 11 cycles using a sample-barcoded 5' primer and a J-beta primer mix. TCRdb redid the calling of the 5' RACE reads with MiXCR, one entry per CDR3 protein. The top ten hold approximately 28% of the sample, which has about 280,000 distinct CDR3 sequences, roughly 26% seen once. The sequenced sample was blood. These receptors came from a woman in her 70s in good health.

This clonotype was observed a handful of times. The chain couples TRBV2 to TRBJ2-7, with 9 bases that match TRBD2. The germline gives CDR1 SNHLY, CDR2 FYNNEI. V lost 6 bases to trimming and J lost 4 bases; unmatched junction nucleotides: 7. The CDR3 totals 14 residues. For the CDR3, the DNA is TGTGCCAGCAGCCGGGTACTAGCGGGTTACGAGCAGTACTTC. Residues: CASSRVLAGYEQYF.

The rearrangement uses TRBV7-2 and TRBJ2-2; maybe TRBD2 (6 bases). Germline CDR1 is SGHTA and CDR2 is FQGNSA. V was cut by 6 bases and J by 5 bases, with 19 bases left in between. The CDR3 extends over 16 amino acids. CDR3 in DNA: TGTGCCAGCAGGTCGACTGGGACTGTACTAACCGGGGAGCTGTTTTTT. Its translation is CASRSTGTVLTGELFF.

This rearrangement joins TRBV12-3 or TRBV12-4 to TRBJ1-5, with a possible D match to TRBD1 (5 bases). The CDR3 runs 13 residues. Trimming took 5 bases from V and 9 from J, leaving 14 bases between them. CDR3 sequence reads: CASSGDSLRPQHF. In DNA form, the CDR3 reads TGTGCCAGCAGTGGTGACAGCCTTAGGCCCCAGCATTTT.

As to this clonotype: At one of its ends the junction is not consistent with the germline gene, which may arise from a read error. The chain uses TRBV9 and TRBJ2-5, with 11 bases aligning to TRBD2. CDR1 is SGDLS, CDR2 YYNGEE, per germline. The CDR3 contains 15 residues. CDR3 residues: CASSHGLAGEETQYF. The CDR3 nucleotides read TGTGCCAGCAGCCACGGACTAGCGGGTGAAGAGACTCAGTACTTC.

The chain has TRBV20-1 and TRBJ1-5; 11 bases align to TRBD1. V trimming: 1 base; J trimming: 4 bases; junction bases outside the gene matches: 3. The CDR3 loop spans 15 amino acids. Germline loops: CDR1 DFQATT, CDR2 SNEGSKA (reference sequence). CDR3 in DNA: TGCAGTGCTAGAGGGACAGGGGGCGGGAATCAGCCCCAGCATTTT. The encoded protein is CSARGTGGGNQPQHF.

This clonotype was observed a handful of times. The chain carries TRBV7-2 and TRBJ2-7, with 7 positions matching TRBD2. The germline gives CDR1 SGHTA, CDR2 FQGNSA. V trimming: 0 bases; J trimming: 7 bases; junction bases outside the gene matches: 12. The length of the CDR3 is 16 residues. The chain's CDR3 is CASSLASSGVSREQYF. CDR3 coding DNA: TGTGCCAGCAGCTTAGCTTCTAGCGGTGTGAGTAGGGAGCAGTACTTC.

The genes are TRBV18 and TRBJ2-1, with TRBD2 as a possible D gene (6 bases). The J call is in doubt because the DNA end fits TRBJ2-5 better. Germline V gives CDR1 KGHSH, CDR2 LQKENI. There are 15 residues in the CDR3. CDR3 amino acids: CASSPPTAGRETQYF. The CDR3, as DNA: TGTGCCAGCTCACCACCCACGGCAGGGAGGGAGACCCAGTACTTC.

The gene calls are TRBV14 and TRBJ2-7; 12 bases are a match to TRBD2. Germline CDR1 SGHDN, CDR2 FVKESK. The length of the CDR3 is 15 residues. With 5 bases clipped from V and 6 bases from J, the junction kept 8 bases outside the gene matches. The CDR3 spells CASSSRLAGALEQYF. DNA for the CDR3: TGTGCCAGCAGCTCAAGACTAGCGGGAGCTCTCGAGCAGTACTTC.

This chain connects TRBV28 to TRBJ1-2; D unclear. The CDR3 is made up of 14 amino acids. V lost 4 bases and J lost 8, with 17 bases in between. The germline V gene encodes CDR1 MDHEN and CDR2 SYDVKM. CDR3 region: CASSYRSARMGYTF. The CDR3 nucleotides read TGTGCCAGCAGTTATCGGTCGGCACGGATGGGCTACACCTTC.

This clonotype was counted many times. This chain connects TRBV6-2 or TRBV6-3 to TRBJ2-4, with a weak D call TRBD2 (5 bases). Germline CDR1 MNHEY, CDR2 SVGEGT. Trimming left V 8 bases short and J 3 bases short, with 11 bases between. The CDR3 has 13 residues. The CDR3 here is CASRGSGKNIQYF. CDR3 nucleotide sequence: TGTGCCAGCCGCGGGTCGGGCAAAAACATTCAGTACTTC.

Notes on this clonotype: At one end, the junction sequence differs from germline, possibly due to a read error. The V gene is TRBV19, the J gene TRBJ1-3; D might be TRBD1 (5 bases). Germline CDR1 and CDR2: LNHDA and SQIVND (reference sequence). This CDR3 is 15 amino acids long. This CDR3 reads CTSSITGISGNTIYF. CDR3 nucleotide sequence: TGTACCAGTAGTATAACAGGCATCTCTGGAAACACCATATATTTT.

This clonotype occurred a few times. The chain recombines TRBV20-1 with TRBJ2-5; tentative D call: TRBD2 (5 bases). With 1 base removed from V and 3 bases from J, the gap between germline ends came to 12 bases. Germline CDR1 and CDR2: DFQATT and SNEGSKA (reference sequence). The CDR3 consists of 14 residues. CDR3 DNA sequence: TGCAGTGCTAGAGCGGGATTGGGCAAAGAGACCCAGTACTTC. It is translated as CSARAGLGKETQYF.

The chain uses TRBV29-1 and TRBJ2-6; unclear D gene. Germline V gene sequence: CDR1 SQVTM, CDR2 ANQGSEA. The length of the CDR3 is 13 residues. Trimming shortened V by 3 bases and J by 2 bases, and 5 bases separated the two germline ends. In DNA, the CDR3 is TGCAGCGTTGACCTCCCTGGGGCCAACGTCCTGACTTTC. Translated: CSVDLPGANVLTF.

This chain connects TRBV9 to TRBJ1-1; no reliable D call. Trimming took off 7 bases at V and 7 bases at J, with 14 bases between the two ends. Germline loops: CDR1 SGDLS, CDR2 YYNGEE. There are 12 residues in the CDR3. This chain's CDR3 is CASGLSEREAFF. In DNA form, the CDR3 reads TGTGCCAGCGGACTTTCAGAACGTGAAGCTTTCTTT. Full variable domain (missing parts from reference TRBV9 and TRBJ1-1): DSGVTQTPKHLITATGQRVTLRCSPRSGDLSVYWYQQSLDQGLQFLIQYYNGEERAKGNILERFSAQQFPDLHSELNLSSLELGDSALYFCASGLSEREAFFGQGTRLTVV.

This chain connects TRBV20-1 to TRBJ2-4, with D unclear. V was trimmed by 5 bases and J by 0 bases, leaving 8 bases between them. CDR3 length: 13 residues. The germline CDR1 and CDR2 sequences are DFQATT and SNEGSKA (reference sequence). For the CDR3, the DNA is TGCAGTGCTGCTAAATTAGCCAAAAACATTCAGTACTTC. Its translation is CSAAKLAKNIQYF.

This clonotype was observed a few times. The chain is built from TRBV28 and TRBJ1-3, with D possibly being TRBD1 (6 bases). V gave up 4 bases and J gave up 4 bases, with 14 bases separating them. Per the germline V gene, CDR1 is MDHEN and CDR2 is SYDVKM. The CDR3 is made up of 15 amino acids. In DNA, the CDR3 is TGTGCCAGCAGTTCTCTGGCAGGGGTAGGAAACACCATATATTTT. The encoded protein is CASSSLAGVGNTIYF.

The J gene is TRBJ1-1, the V gene TRBV20-1, with unresolved D. Germline V CDR1 and CDR2: DFQATT, SNEGSKA (reference sequence). CDR3 length: 14 amino acids. Trimming took 2 bases from V and 10 from J, leaving 20 bases between them. In DNA form, the CDR3 reads TGCAGTGCTAGAATACGGGAAGGGTCGGGCGGAGCTTTCTTT. This codes for CSARIREGSGGAFF.

This clonotype came up a few times. The chain has TRBV15 and TRBJ2-3; D is ambiguous. Trimming removed 2 bases from V and 7 bases from J, with 10 bases in between. This CDR3 is built from 13 residues. Germline V gene sequence: CDR1 LNHNV, CDR2 YYDKDF (reference sequence). As DNA, the CDR3 is TGTGCCACCAGCAGAAAGGAACCAAATACGCAGTATTTT. Its protein product is CATSRKEPNTQYF.

J is TRBJ2-7 and V is TRBV7-9; no clear D. This CDR3 has 14 residues. The germline V gene has CDR1 SEHNR and CDR2 FQNEAQ (reference sequence). V gave up 2 bases and J gave up 7 bases, with 15 bases separating them. The CDR3 coding sequence is TGTGCCAGCAGCTTATCAGGACGCCGTACGGAGCAGTACTTC. It specifies CASSLSGRRTEQYF.

This clonotype occurred many times. This rearrangement joins TRBV5-1 to TRBJ2-4, with D perhaps TRBD2 (6 bases). The CDR3 has 17 amino acids. Trimming removed 4 bases at V and 1 base at J, with 18 bases between. From germline, CDR1 is SGHRS and CDR2 YFSETQ. The CDR3 DNA reads TGCGCCAGCAGCCCCGAACGGAGCCGGGGGGCCAAAAACATTCAGTACTTC. Residues: CASSPERSRGAKNIQYF.

This chain uses TRBV5-4 with TRBJ2-5; TRBD1 is a possible D gene (6 bases). Trimming removed 5 bases at V and 1 base at J, with 18 bases between. The CDR3 totals 16 residues. Germline V lookup: CDR1 SGHNT, CDR2 YYREEE (reference sequence). In DNA form, the CDR3 reads TGTGCCAGCAGTAGTTATCCGACAGGCGCCCAAGAGACCCAGTACTTC. Amino acids: CASSSYPTGAQETQYF.

The chain has TRBV5-1 and TRBJ2-5, with 11 bases that match TRBD1. The end of the DNA fits TRBJ2-1 better, so the J call may be wrong. The CDR3 has 15 amino acids. Germline V gives CDR1 SGHRS, CDR2 YFSETQ. CDR3 DNA: TGCGCCAGCAGCTCTGGACAGGGGGCCTTCGATGAGCAGTTCTTC. Amino acids: CASSSGQGAFDEQFF.

This clonotype occurred a few times. V is TRBV5-1 and J is TRBJ2-5; TRBD2 is a possible D gene (5 bases). Germline values: CDR1 SGHRS, CDR2 YFSETQ. The CDR3 sequence is 16 residues long. V lost 3 bases to trimming and J lost 1 base, with 16 bases between them. The CDR3 loop is CASSSQYRGGQETQYF. The DNA of the CDR3 is TGCGCCAGCAGCTCTCAGTATCGAGGAGGCCAAGAGACCCAGTACTTC.

This clonotype was counted only a few times. The rearrangement uses TRBV20-1 and TRBJ2-7; no clear D. Germline CDR1 DFQATT, CDR2 SNEGSKA (reference sequence). This CDR3 is built from 13 residues. V lost 3 bases to trimming and J lost 7 bases, with 16 bases between them. Here the CDR3 reads CSASVAGTREQYF. CDR3 nucleotide sequence: TGCAGTGCTAGCGTTGCCGGAACGAGGGAGCAGTACTTC.

This clonotype has just a few counts. CDR3 protein: CATSRGRGVRETQYF. In nucleotides, the CDR3 is TGTGCCACCAGCAGAGGGAGGGGGGTCAGAGAGACCCAGTACTTC. The chain recombines TRBV15 with TRBJ2-5; D is perhaps TRBD1 or TRBD2 (6 bases each). The CDR3 is 15 residues long. Trimming took off 1 base at V and 4 bases at J, with 13 bases between the two ends. Germline-derived CDR1 and CDR2 are LNHNV and YYDKDF (reference sequence). Full variable domain (remainder filled in from reference TRBV15 and TRBJ2-5): DAMVIQNPRYQVTQFGKPVTLSCSQTLNHNVMYWYQQKSSQAPKLLFHYYDKDFNNEADTPDNFQSRRPNTSFCFLDIRSPGLGDTAMYLCATSRGRGVRETQYFGPGTRLLVL.